The 2 T cell receptor beta chains below come from one sample, sequenced in a study of blood T cell repertoires in COVID-19. The method was immunoSEQ multiplex PCR; TCRdb's version includes in-frame clones alone and lacks a portion of them. The sample holds about 210,000 clones, about 83% seen once. Sequenced sample: peripheral blood. The receptor set was obtained from a woman aged 45-59 years with active or convalescent COVID-19.

This clone was detected only once. The chain uses TRBV3-1 (or the pseudogene TRBV3-2) and TRBJ2-1; 7 positions match TRBD1. Germline V CDR1 and CDR2: LGHDT, YNNKEL (reference sequence). The J segment lost 5 bases and the V segment lost 1 base, leaving 5 bases of the junction unmatched. This CDR3 is 15 amino acids long. CDR3 protein: CASSQGKGQHNEQFF. The CDR3 DNA reads as TGTGCCAGCAGCCAAGGCAAGGGACAGCACAATGAGCAGTTCTTC.

The chain has TRBV5-1 and TRBJ2-1; no definite D call. The CDR3 sequence is 14 residues long. The germline gives CDR1 SGHRS, CDR2 YFSETQ. V was trimmed by 3 bases and J by 3 bases, leaving 10 bases between them. Here the CDR3 reads CASSSGEFYNEQFF. In nucleotides, the CDR3 is TGCGCCAGCAGCTCAGGTGAATTCTACAATGAGCAGTTCTTC.